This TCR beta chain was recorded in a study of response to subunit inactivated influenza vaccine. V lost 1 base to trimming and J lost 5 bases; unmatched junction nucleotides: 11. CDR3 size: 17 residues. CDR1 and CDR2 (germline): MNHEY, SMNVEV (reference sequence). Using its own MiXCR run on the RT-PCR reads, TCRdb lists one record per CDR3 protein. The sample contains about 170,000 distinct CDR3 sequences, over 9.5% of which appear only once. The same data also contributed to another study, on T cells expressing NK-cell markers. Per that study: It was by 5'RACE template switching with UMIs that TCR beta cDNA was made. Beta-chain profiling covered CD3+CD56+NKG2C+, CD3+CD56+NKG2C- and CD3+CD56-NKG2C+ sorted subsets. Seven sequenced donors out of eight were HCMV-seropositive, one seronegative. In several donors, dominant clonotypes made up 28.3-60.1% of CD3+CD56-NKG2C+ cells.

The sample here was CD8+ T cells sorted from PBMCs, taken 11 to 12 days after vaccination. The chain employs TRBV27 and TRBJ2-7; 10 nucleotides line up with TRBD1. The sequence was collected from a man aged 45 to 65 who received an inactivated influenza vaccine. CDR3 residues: CASSLFYGTGVGDEQYF. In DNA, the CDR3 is TGTGCCAGCAGTTTATTCTATGGGACAGGGGTCGGGGACGAGCAGTACTTC.